This entry lists 17 T cell receptor beta chains sequenced from one sample in a study of blood T cell repertoires in COVID-19. The repertoire was sequenced with immunoSEQ multiplex PCR; TCRdb's copy has only in-frame clones and lacks some. The table lists fewer than 200,000 clones, under 85% of them singletons, with approximately 7.1% in the top ten. Sequenced sample: peripheral blood. These receptors came from a human donor in a cohort sampled during active COVID-19.

The V call is TRBV19, the J call TRBJ1-1; 9 bases align to TRBD1. Unmatched junction bases numbered 3, after V lost 5 bases and J lost 8 bases. The germline CDR1 and CDR2 sequences are LNHDA and SQIVND (reference sequence). The CDR3 spans 12 residues. The CDR3: CASSVDRGEAFF. CDR3 nucleotides: TGTGCCAGTAGTGTCGACAGGGGGGAAGCTTTCTTT.

The chain is built from TRBV6-5 and TRBJ2-3, with 7 bases identical to TRBD2. The CDR3 has 11 residues. Per germline, CDR1 MNHEY and CDR2 SVGAGI. With V trimmed by 7 bases and J by 5 bases, 0 bases remained unmatched. This CDR3 reads CASTSGDTQYF. DNA for the CDR3: TGTGCCAGCACTAGCGGAGATACGCAGTATTTT.

This chain uses TRBV6-4 with TRBJ2-2; tentative D call: TRBD2 (6 bases). The V end lost 5 bases, the J end lost 5 bases, and 12 bases lay between the germline ends. Germline lookup yields CDR1 MRHNA and CDR2 SNTAGT. The CDR3 contains 14 residues. CDR3 sequence reads: CASSKGLFTGELFF. The CDR3 DNA reads as TGTGCCAGCAGTAAGGGACTCTTTACCGGGGAGCTGTTTTTT.

The rearrangement joins TRBV7-9 to TRBJ1-1, with D uncertain. CDR1 SEHNR and CDR2 FQNEAQ come from the germline V gene (reference sequence). V was clipped by 1 base and J by 4 bases, with 7 bases between them. The CDR3 has 13 residues. The DNA for the CDR3 is TGTGCCAGCAGCTTAGGCGGAGCCACTGAAGCTTTCTTT. Translated: CASSLGGATEAFF.

The genes are TRBV5-4 and TRBJ2-5, with 9 bases aligning to TRBD2. V dropped 4 bases and J dropped 5; count of bases not matched to a gene: 6. The CDR3 is 14 residues long. Germline-derived CDR1 and CDR2 are SGHNT and YYREEE (reference sequence). The chain's CDR3 is CASSRGLADETQYF. CDR3 DNA sequence: TGTGCCAGCAGCCGGGGACTAGCAGATGAGACCCAGTACTTC.

A single count supports this clone. The chain combines TRBV30 with TRBJ2-6, with D possibly being TRBD1 (5 bases). There are 17 residues in the CDR3. Trimming shortened V by 3 bases and J by 0 bases, and 15 bases separated the two germline ends. The germline gives CDR1 GTSNPN, CDR2 SVGIG (reference sequence). The CDR3 spells CAWSGPDSNSGANVLTF. CDR3 nucleotides: TGTGCCTGGAGCGGGCCCGACAGCAACTCTGGGGCCAACGTCCTGACTTTC.

This chain links TRBV7-9 with TRBJ2-7; TRBD2 agrees at 12 bases. CDR1 and CDR2 (germline): SEHNR, FQNEAQ (reference sequence). The length of the CDR3 is 15 residues. The junction had 4 bases not matched to a gene; V was cut back by 5 bases and J by 2 bases. As DNA, the CDR3 is TGTGCCAGCAGCGCCCGGACTAGCGGGGCCTACGAGCAGTACTTC. Residues: CASSARTSGAYEQYF.

This sequence joins TRBV19 and TRBJ1-2, with D tentatively TRBD1 (6 bases). This CDR3 region has 15 residues. V was clipped by 4 bases and J by 6 bases, with 18 bases between them. Germline CDR1 reads LNHDA; CDR2 reads SQIVND (reference sequence). For the CDR3, the DNA is TGTGCCAGTAGTAGTTACAGGGAAGTGTGGAATGGCTACACCTTC. Translation: CASSSYREVWNGYTF.

The V call is TRBV21-1, the J call TRBJ1-1; TRBD1 reflects the table's D call only, with no check against the DNA. TRBV21-1 is annotated as a pseudogene. This CDR3 is built from 14 residues. Here the CDR3 reads CASSGTGLNTEAFF. DNA for the CDR3: TGTGCCAGCAGCGGGACAGGACTGAACACTGAAGCTTTCTTT.

The chain carries TRBV6-6 and TRBJ1-2, with a weak D call TRBD1 (6 bases). V was shortened by 6 bases and J by 4 bases, with 18 bases between the two germline ends. The CDR3 sequence is 15 residues long. Germline assignment: CDR1 MNHNY and CDR2 SVGAGI (reference sequence). The CDR3 loop reads CASREQGIPSYGYTF. The CDR3 nucleotides are TGTGCCAGCAGGGAACAGGGAATCCCCTCCTATGGCTACACCTTC.

V and J are TRBV12-5 and TRBJ1-2, with D perhaps TRBD1 (6 bases). The CDR3 spans 12 residues. Germline CDR1 reads LGHNT; CDR2 reads FRNRAP. V was pared by 5 bases and J by 13 bases, with 17 bases between. The CDR3 nucleotides are TGTGCTAGTGGTAACTACAGGGCCGGGCCCACCTTC. Protein: CASGNYRAGPTF.

The chain links TRBV4-1 to TRBJ1-6; tentative D call: TRBD1 (5 bases). This CDR3 has 16 amino acids. The V and J ends lost 1 base and 7 bases respectively, with 14 bases between them. Germline lookup yields CDR1 MGHRA and CDR2 YSYEKL. CDR3 amino acids: CASSQGIARGNSPLHF. The CDR3 DNA follows: TGCGCCAGCAGCCAAGGGATAGCTAGGGGAAATTCACCCCTCCACTTT.

The rearrangement joins TRBV19 to TRBJ1-1; 8 nucleotides match TRBD1. CDR3 length: 16 amino acids. CDR1 and CDR2 from the germline V gene are LNHDA and SQIVND (reference sequence). The J segment lost 0 bases and the V segment lost 2 bases, leaving 5 bases of the junction unmatched. The CDR3, as DNA: TGTGCCAGTAGTATACGGAAACAGGGGGTGAACACTGAAGCTTTCTTT. It codes for CASSIRKQGVNTEAFF.

The chain joins TRBV7-2 to TRBJ2-1; 10 bases match TRBD2. CDR3 length: 16 amino acids. V lost 5 bases and J lost 4; bases outside the gene matches: 8. Looked up from germline, CDR1 is SGHTA and CDR2 is FQGNSA. CDR3 in amino acids: CASSLLAGDPYNEQFF. The CDR3 DNA reads as TGTGCCAGCAGCCTCCTAGCGGGGGATCCTTACAATGAGCAGTTCTTC.

The chain has TRBV7-3 and TRBJ2-3; 15 positions match TRBD2. From germline, CDR1 is SGHTA and CDR2 FQGTGA. CDR3 size: 18 residues. Trimming took 0 bases from V and 2 from J; bases not matched to a gene: 3. This chain's CDR3 is CASSLTGLAGGITDTQYF. CDR3 bases: TGTGCCAGCAGCTTAACGGGACTAGCGGGGGGAATCACAGATACGCAGTATTTT.

V and J are TRBV7-2 and TRBJ2-1, with D hard to call. There are 12 residues in the CDR3. The V gene's germline CDR1 is SGHTA and CDR2 FQGNSA. V shed 0 bases and J shed 10 bases, with 7 bases lying between them. This CDR3 is CASSLARGEQFF. CDR3 nucleotide sequence: TGTGCCAGCAGCTTAGCTAGAGGCGAGCAGTTCTTC.

V is TRBV5-4 and J is TRBJ2-7; 7 nucleotides line up with TRBD2. CDR3 length: 12 residues. The junction had 2 bases not matched to a gene; V was cut back by 4 bases and J by 4 bases. The germline V gene encodes CDR1 SGHNT and CDR2 YYREEE (reference sequence). The CDR3 spells CASSAGGYEQYF. CDR3 coding DNA: TGTGCCAGCAGCGCCGGGGGGTACGAGCAGTACTTC.